The rows below give T cell receptor beta chains drawn from one sample of a study of post-analysis software for immune sequencing data. TCRdb processed the PCR reads anew with MiXCR; each CDR3 protein has one entry. The sample comprises fewer than 850,000 distinct CDR3 sequences, 30% of which are singletons, and roughly 0.54% rests with the top ten. Material for sequencing was blood. Receptors originate from a girl between 10 and 17 years old with multiple sclerosis. CDR3s include the opening cysteine and the closing phenylalanine or tryptophan. A D gene is named only where the DNA matches it firmly. Clone sizes are given selectively: once, few, many, or a class where the clone is expanded.

few | TRBJ2-3 | NA | TRBV2 | CASSVDGTPGTDTQYF | TGTGCCAGCAGTGTCGATGGGACCCCGGGCACAGATACGCAGTATTTT
NA | TRBJ2-1 | NA | TRBV28 | CASSLLRETYNEQFF | TGTGCCAGCAGTTTATTACGGGAAACCTACAATGAGCAGTTCTTC
NA | TRBJ2-7 | TRBD2 | TRBV4-1 | CASSPTSGGNYYEQYF | TGCGCCAGCAGCCCAACTAGCGGGGGGAACTACTACGAGCAGTACTTC
NA | TRBJ2-5 | NA | TRBV6-2/TRBV6-3 | CASSYPNRGTFQETQYF | TGTGCCAGCAGTTACCCGAACCGGGGGACTTTCCAAGAGACCCAGTACTTC
few | TRBJ2-3 | TRBD1 | TRBV28 | CASSLRQGSGDTQYF | TGTGCCAGCAGTTTACGACAGGGCAGCGGAGATACGCAGTATTTT
few | TRBJ1-4 | NA | TRBV7-9 | CASSLDVRGEKLFF | TGTGCCAGCAGCTTAGACGTCAGGGGAGAAAAACTGTTTTTT
once | TRBJ2-7 | NA | TRBV4-3 | CASSQGSLSERSCEQYF | TGCGCCAGTAGCCAAGGGTCCCTTAGCGAGAGATCCTGCGAGCAGTACTTC
NA | TRBJ2-2 | TRBD1 | TRBV29-1 | CSVVHMPRLTGAGELFF | TGCAGCGTTGTTCACATGCCACGACTCACAGGGGCCGGGGAGCTGTTTTTT
NA | TRBJ2-1 | NA | TRBV27 | CASSPRPGNQVRNEQFF | TGTGCCAGCAGTCCCCGCCCGGGGAATCAGGTTAGGAATGAGCAGTTCTTC
NA | TRBJ1-2 | TRBD1 | TRBV20-1 | CSAQAGTGFSGYTF | TGCAGTGCCCAGGCCGGGACAGGGTTCTCTGGCTACACCTTC
NA | TRBJ2-1 | TRBD2 | TRBV20-1 | CSARGTSNEQFF | TGCAGTGCTAGAGGGACTAGCAATGAGCAGTTCTTC
few | TRBJ1-6 | NA | TRBV6-1 | CASSPYLPGPTNYNSPLHF | TGTGCCAGCAGTCCCTACCTGCCAGGGCCCACGAATTATAATTCACCCCTCCACTTT
NA | TRBJ2-1 | NA | TRBV6-6 | CASRGGGRSNEQFF | TGTGCCAGCAGGGGGGGGGGCAGATCCAATGAGCAGTTCTTC
many | TRBJ2-3 | NA | TRBV7-9 | CASSLFDTQYF | TGTGCCAGCAGCTTATTTGATACGCAGTATTTT
NA | TRBJ2-1 | NA | TRBV20-1 | CSARGPSAGADEQFF | TGCAGTGCTAGAGGGCCCTCGGCAGGGGCCGATGAGCAGTTCTTC
once | TRBJ1-2 | NA | TRBV28 | CASEEGPAGGYTF | TGTGCCAGCGAGGAGGGCCCAGCGGGTGGCTACACCTTC
few | TRBJ2-1 | TRBD2 | TRBV12-3/TRBV12-4 | CASRNGGDYNEQFF | TGTGCCAGCAGAAACGGGGGGGACTACAATGAGCAGTTCTTC
once | TRBJ1-2 | TRBD1 | TRBV10-3 | CAIREQAGGDGYTF | TGTGCCATCAGGGAGCAGGCAGGGGGCGATGGCTACACCTTC
NA | TRBJ1-1 | NA | TRBV5-1 | CASSLVPADTEVFF | TGCGCCAGCAGCTTGGTTCCAGCGGACACTGAAGTTTTCTTT
few | TRBJ2-5 | NA | TRBV12-3/TRBV12-4 | CASSSLRQVQETQYF | TGTGCCAGCAGTTCCCTGCGACAGGTTCAAGAGACCCAGTACTTC
NA | TRBJ2-1 | NA | TRBV6-1 | CASSEASLARYNEQFF | TGTGCCAGCAGTGAAGCGAGTCTAGCGCGTTACAATGAGCAGTTCTTC
few | TRBJ1-5 | TRBD1 | TRBV6-5 | CASRQTGVRQPQHF | TGTGCCAGCAGACAAACAGGGGTCCGTCAGCCCCAGCATTTT
few | TRBJ2-3 | TRBD2 | TRBV28 | CASSLPGALTSGDADTQYF | TGTGCCAGCAGTTTACCGGGCGCCCTGACTAGCGGGGATGCAGATACGCAGTATTTT
few | TRBJ2-3 | TRBD2 | TRBV7-9 | CASSNSGAADTQYF | TGTGCCAGCAGCAATAGCGGGGCGGCAGATACGCAGTATTTT
NA | TRBJ2-7 | TRBD2 | TRBV5-1 | CASSLAPGLRYEQYF | TGCGCCAGCAGCTTAGCCCCGGGACTAAGGTACGAGCAGTACTTC
few | TRBJ2-1 | NA | TRBV16 | CASSLYVWNNEQFF | TGTGCCAGCAGCCTATACGTGTGGAACAATGAGCAGTTCTTC
NA | TRBJ2-1 | NA | TRBV6-2/TRBV6-3 | CASSYPQGELYNEQFF | TGTGCCAGCAGTTACCCCCAGGGCGAGCTTTACAATGAGCAGTTCTTC
few | TRBJ1-2 | NA | TRBV5-1 | CASSLTADHPNYGYTF | TGCGCCAGCAGCTTGACGGCAGACCATCCGAACTATGGCTACACCTTC
NA | TRBJ2-3 | NA | TRBV24-1 | CATSDFRVSTDTQYF | TGTGCCACCAGTGATTTCAGGGTTTCCACAGATACGCAGTATTTT
few | TRBJ2-1 | NA | TRBV29-1 | CRALSSLDNEQFF | TGCAGGGCTCTCTCGTCTTTGGACAATGAGCAGTTCTTC
few | TRBJ2-1 | TRBD1 | TRBV20-1 | CSEEGAGAYNEQFF | TGCAGTGAAGAGGGGGCAGGGGCCTACAATGAGCAGTTCTTC
NA | TRBJ1-1 | NA | TRBV6-2/TRBV6-3 | CASRPLREGTEAFF | TGTGCCAGCAGACCCCTGCGGGAGGGCACTGAAGCTTTCTTT
NA | TRBJ1-1 | NA | TRBV20-1 | CSASWGPLNTEAFF | TGCAGTGCTAGCTGGGGACCACTGAACACTGAAGCTTTCTTT
NA | TRBJ2-3 | NA | TRBV12-3/TRBV12-4 | CASSLAGASTDAQYF | TGTGCCAGCAGTTTAGCAGGCGCCAGCACAGATGCGCAGTATTTT
few | TRBJ1-1 | NA | TRBV20-1 | CSASFVRTEAFF | TGCAGTGCTAGCTTCGTAAGGACTGAAGCTTTCTTT
NA | TRBJ1-5 | NA | TRBV6-2/TRBV6-3 | CASSPQGQSNQPQHF | TGTGCCAGCAGCCCCCAAGGACAGAGCAATCAGCCCCAGCATTTT
NA | TRBJ2-5 | NA | TRBV20-1 | CSATAYNRETQYF | TGCAGTGCTACCGCATACAACCGGGAGACCCAGTACTTC
few | TRBJ2-4 | NA | TRBV6-1 | CASRTPGGSRSQYF | TGTGCCAGCAGGACACCCGGGGGCTCTAGGTCTCAGTACTTC
NA | TRBJ2-7 | TRBD2 | TRBV4-3 | CASSQDLGASGRAPRQYF | TGCGCCAGCAGCCAAGATCTAGGGGCTAGCGGGAGGGCCCCCCGGCAGTACTTC
NA | TRBJ2-1 | TRBD1 | TRBV6-5 | CASSYPGQGTYNEQFF | TGTGCCAGCAGTTACCCAGGACAGGGGACCTACAATGAGCAGTTCTTC
NA | TRBJ2-7 | NA | TRBV29-1 | CSVVTKVSGYEQYF | TGCAGCGTTGTGACAAAAGTCTCGGGCTACGAGCAGTACTTC
NA | TRBJ2-1 | NA | TRBV7-9 | CASSSVGEQFF | TGTGCCAGCAGCAGTGTAGGAGAGCAGTTCTTC
many | TRBJ2-5 | TRBD1 | TRBV29-1 | CSVGVGTGQYF | TGCAGCGTCGGGGTGGGGACAGGACAGTACTTC
NA | TRBJ1-1 | TRBD1 | TRBV2 | CASYRGDTEAFF | TGTGCCAGCTACAGGGGGGACACTGAAGCTTTCTTT
NA | TRBJ2-3 | NA | TRBV25-1 | CASSLLSSTDTQYF | TGTGCCAGCAGCCTCCTATCTAGCACAGATACGCAGTATTTT
few | TRBJ2-5 | NA | TRBV6-2/TRBV6-3 | CASSSSSEGGETQYF | TGTGCCAGCAGTTCCTCTTCGGAGGGGGGAGAGACCCAGTACTTC
NA | TRBJ1-5 | NA | TRBV15 | CATSSGPYSNQPQHF | TGTGCCACCAGCTCGGGTCCATATAGCAATCAGCCCCAGCATTTT
NA | TRBJ2-7 | TRBD1 | TRBV25-1 | CASLNNRGRDEQYF | TGTGCCAGCCTCAATAACAGGGGCAGGGACGAGCAGTACTTC
many | TRBJ2-5 | NA | TRBV7-2 | CASSYDNQETQYF | TGTGCCAGCAGTTATGACAACCAAGAGACCCAGTACTTC
few | TRBJ2-3 | TRBD1 | TRBV20-1 | CSAKRTGRDTQYF | TGCAGTGCTAAAAGGACAGGTCGAGATACGCAGTATTTT
NA | TRBJ2-5 | NA | TRBV7-2 | CASSSPGLRGETQYF | TGTGCCAGCAGCTCCCCGGGGTTAAGGGGAGAGACCCAGTACTTC
NA | TRBJ1-6 | NA | TRBV28 | CASAVGGGLGNSPLHF | TGTGCCAGCGCCGTGGGAGGGGGGCTCGGGAATTCACCCCTCCACTTT
few | TRBJ1-1 | NA | TRBV20-1 | CSAVKQPMNTEAFF | TGCAGTGCCGTGAAACAGCCCATGAACACTGAAGCTTTCTTT
few | TRBJ1-4 | NA | TRBV29-1 | CSVAINEKLFF | TGCAGCGTGGCCATTAATGAAAAACTGTTTTTT
few | TRBJ1-6 | NA | TRBV5-5 | CASSQNQGNSPLHF | TGTGCCAGCAGTCAAAACCAGGGAAATTCACCCCTCCACTTT
few | TRBJ2-1 | NA | TRBV6-1 | CASSERYEQFF | TGTGCCAGCAGTGAACGATATGAGCAGTTCTTC
few | TRBJ2-7 | NA | TRBV20-1 | CSASRGSYEQYF | TGCAGTGCTAGTCGGGGATCCTACGAGCAGTACTTC
NA | TRBJ2-1 | TRBD1 | TRBV6-2/TRBV6-3 | CASRQGAGEQFF | TGTGCCAGCAGACAGGGGGCTGGTGAGCAGTTCTTC
once | TRBJ2-7 | NA | TRBV7-2 | CASSPIRSEQYF | TGTGCCAGCAGCCCCATACGGTCCGAGCAGTACTTC
few | TRBJ2-7 | NA | TRBV6-1 | CASSTPGGEGSSYEQYF | TGTGCCAGCAGTACCCCAGGAGGTGAGGGGTCCTCCTACGAGCAGTACTTC